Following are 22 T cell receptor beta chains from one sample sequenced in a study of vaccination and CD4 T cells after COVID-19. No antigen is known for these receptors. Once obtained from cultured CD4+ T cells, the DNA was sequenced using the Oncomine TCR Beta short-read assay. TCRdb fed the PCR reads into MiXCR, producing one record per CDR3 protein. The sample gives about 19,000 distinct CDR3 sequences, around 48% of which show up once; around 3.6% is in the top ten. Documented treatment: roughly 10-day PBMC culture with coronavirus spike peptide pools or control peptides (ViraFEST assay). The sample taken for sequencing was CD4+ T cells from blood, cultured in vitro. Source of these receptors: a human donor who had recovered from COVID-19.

The CDR3 loop reads CASGLGDREVSGYTF. CDR3 DNA sequence: TGTGCTAGTGGTTTGGGGGACAGGGAGGTTTCCGGCTACACCTTC. This chain uses TRBV12-5 with TRBJ1-2, with TRBD1 matching over 9 bases. CDR1 is LGHNT and CDR2 is FRNRAP in the germline V gene. This CDR3 region has 15 residues. Trimming at V came to 1 base and at J to 8 bases, leaving 8 bases not matched to a gene.

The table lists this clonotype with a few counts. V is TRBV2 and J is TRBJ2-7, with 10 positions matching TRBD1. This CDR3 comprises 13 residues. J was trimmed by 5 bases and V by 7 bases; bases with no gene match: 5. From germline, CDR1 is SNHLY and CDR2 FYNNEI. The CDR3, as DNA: TGTGCCAGCAAAGGGACAGGGGCAAACGAGCAGTACTTC. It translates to CASKGTGANEQYF.

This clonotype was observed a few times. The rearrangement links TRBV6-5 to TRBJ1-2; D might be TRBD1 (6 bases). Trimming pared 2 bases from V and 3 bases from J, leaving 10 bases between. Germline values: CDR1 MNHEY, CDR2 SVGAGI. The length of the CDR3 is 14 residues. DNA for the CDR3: TGTGCCAGCAGTTACGACGGGACACACTATGGCTACACCTTC. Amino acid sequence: CASSYDGTHYGYTF.

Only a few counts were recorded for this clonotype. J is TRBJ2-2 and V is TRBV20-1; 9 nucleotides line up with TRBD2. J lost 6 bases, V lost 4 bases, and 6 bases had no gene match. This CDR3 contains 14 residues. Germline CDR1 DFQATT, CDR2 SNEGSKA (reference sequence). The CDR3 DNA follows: TGCAGTGCTACAAGCGGGAGGTCCGCCGGGGAGCTGTTTTTT. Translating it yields CSATSGRSAGELFF.

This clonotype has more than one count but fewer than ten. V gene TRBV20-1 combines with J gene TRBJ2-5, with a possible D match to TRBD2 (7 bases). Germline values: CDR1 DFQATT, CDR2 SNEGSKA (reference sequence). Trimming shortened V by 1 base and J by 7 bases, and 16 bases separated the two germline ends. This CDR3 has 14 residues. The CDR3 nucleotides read TGCAGTGCTAGAGGCCAGGCGGGGGCCCCGACCCAGTACTTC. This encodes CSARGQAGAPTQYF.

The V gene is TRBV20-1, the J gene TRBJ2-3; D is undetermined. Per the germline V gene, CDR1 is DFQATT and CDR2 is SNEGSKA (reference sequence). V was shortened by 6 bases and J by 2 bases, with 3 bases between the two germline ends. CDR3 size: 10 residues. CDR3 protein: CSAYTDTQYF. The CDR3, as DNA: TGCAGTGCGTACACAGATACGCAGTATTTT.

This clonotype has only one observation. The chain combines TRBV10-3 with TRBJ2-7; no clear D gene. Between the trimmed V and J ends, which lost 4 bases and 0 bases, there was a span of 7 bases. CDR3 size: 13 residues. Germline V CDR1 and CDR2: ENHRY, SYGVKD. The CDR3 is CAISGGNSYEQYF. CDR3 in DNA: TGTGCCATCAGTGGAGGCAACTCCTACGAGCAGTACTTC.

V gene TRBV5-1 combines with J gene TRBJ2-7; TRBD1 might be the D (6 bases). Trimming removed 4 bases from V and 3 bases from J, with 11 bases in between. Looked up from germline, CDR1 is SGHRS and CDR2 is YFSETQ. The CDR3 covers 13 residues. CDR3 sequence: CASSLTGFYEQYF. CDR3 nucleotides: TGCGCCAGCAGCCTTACAGGGTTCTACGAGCAGTACTTC.

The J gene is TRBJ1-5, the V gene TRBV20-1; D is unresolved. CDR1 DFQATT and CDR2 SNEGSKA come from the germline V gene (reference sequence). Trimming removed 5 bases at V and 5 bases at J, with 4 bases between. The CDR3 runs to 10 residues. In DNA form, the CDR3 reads TGCAGTGCTGGACATCAGCCCCAGCATTTT. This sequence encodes CSAGHQPQHF.

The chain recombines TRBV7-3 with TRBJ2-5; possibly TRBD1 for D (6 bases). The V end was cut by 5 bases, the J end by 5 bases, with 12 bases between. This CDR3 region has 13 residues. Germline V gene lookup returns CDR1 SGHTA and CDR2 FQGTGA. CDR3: CASSPQGGETQYF. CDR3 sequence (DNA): TGTGCCAGCAGCCCACAGGGCGGGGAGACCCAGTACTTC.

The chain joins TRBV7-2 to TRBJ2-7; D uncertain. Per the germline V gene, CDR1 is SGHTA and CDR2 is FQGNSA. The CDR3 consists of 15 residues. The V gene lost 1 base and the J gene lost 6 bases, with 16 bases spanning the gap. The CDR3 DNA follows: TGTGCCAGCAGCTTAGATAAAGGCCGTCCGGGCGAGCAGTACTTC. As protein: CASSLDKGRPGEQYF.

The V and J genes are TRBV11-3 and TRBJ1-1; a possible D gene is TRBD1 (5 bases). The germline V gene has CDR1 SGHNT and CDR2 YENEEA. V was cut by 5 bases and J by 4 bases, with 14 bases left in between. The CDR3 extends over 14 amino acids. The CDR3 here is CASSRGAPGTEAFF. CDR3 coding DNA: TGTGCCAGCAGCCGAGGGGCCCCGGGCACTGAAGCTTTCTTT. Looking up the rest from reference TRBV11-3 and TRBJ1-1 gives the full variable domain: EAGVVQSPRYKIIEKKQPVAFWCNPISGHNTLYWYLQNLGQGPELLIRYENEEAVDDSQLPKDRFSAERLKGVDSTLKIQPAELGDSAVYLCASSRGAPGTEAFFGQGTRLTVV.

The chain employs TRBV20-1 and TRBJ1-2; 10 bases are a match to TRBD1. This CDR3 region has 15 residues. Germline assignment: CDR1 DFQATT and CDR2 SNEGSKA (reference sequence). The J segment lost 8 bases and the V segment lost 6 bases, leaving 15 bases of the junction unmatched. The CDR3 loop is CSASIPGTGDGGYTF. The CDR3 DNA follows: TGCAGTGCGAGTATCCCAGGGACAGGGGATGGGGGCTACACCTTC.

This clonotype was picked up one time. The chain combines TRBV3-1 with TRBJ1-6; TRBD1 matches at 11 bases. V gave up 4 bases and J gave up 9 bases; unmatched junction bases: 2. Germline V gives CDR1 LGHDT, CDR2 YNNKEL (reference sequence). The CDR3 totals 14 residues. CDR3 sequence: CASSPGQGGSPLHF. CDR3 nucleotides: TGTGCCAGCAGCCCGGGACAGGGGGGTTCACCCCTCCACTTT.

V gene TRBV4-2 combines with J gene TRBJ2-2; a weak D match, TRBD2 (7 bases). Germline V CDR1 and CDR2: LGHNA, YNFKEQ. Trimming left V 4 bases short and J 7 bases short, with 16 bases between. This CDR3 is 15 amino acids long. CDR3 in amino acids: CASSPSGGGRGELFF. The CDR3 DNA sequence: TGTGCCAGCAGCCCCTCTGGGGGGGGGCGCGGGGAGCTGTTTTTT.

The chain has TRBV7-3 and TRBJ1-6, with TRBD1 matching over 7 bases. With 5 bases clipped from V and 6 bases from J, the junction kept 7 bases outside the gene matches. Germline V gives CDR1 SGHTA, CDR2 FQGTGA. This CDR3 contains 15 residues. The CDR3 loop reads CASSLNRGGNSPLHF. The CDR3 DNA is TGTGCCAGCAGCCTAAACAGGGGTGGTAATTCACCCCTCCACTTT.

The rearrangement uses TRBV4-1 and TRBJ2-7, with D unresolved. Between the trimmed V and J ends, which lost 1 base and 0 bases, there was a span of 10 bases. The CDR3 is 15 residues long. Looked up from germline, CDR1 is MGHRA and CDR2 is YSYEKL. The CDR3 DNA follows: TGCGCCAGCAGCCAAGGTGGGCTGCCCTCCTACGAGCAGTACTTC. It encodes CASSQGGLPSYEQYF.

CDR3 region: CASSEFLGQVSTGELFF. In DNA form, the CDR3 reads TGTGCCAGCAGTGAATTCCTAGGACAGGTCAGCACCGGGGAGCTGTTTTTT. The chain carries TRBV25-1 and TRBJ2-2; 7 bases map to TRBD1. Per the germline V gene, CDR1 is MGHDK and CDR2 is SYGVNS. The CDR3 covers 17 residues. The trim removed 1 base at V and 4 bases at J, leaving 9 bases unmatched.

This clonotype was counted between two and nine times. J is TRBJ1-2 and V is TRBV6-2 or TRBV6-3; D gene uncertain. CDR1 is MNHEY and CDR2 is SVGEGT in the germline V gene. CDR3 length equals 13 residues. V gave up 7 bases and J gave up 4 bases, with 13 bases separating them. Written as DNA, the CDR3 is TGTGCCAGCAAGAGTCAGGCCCCCTATGGCTACACCTTC. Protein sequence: CASKSQAPYGYTF.

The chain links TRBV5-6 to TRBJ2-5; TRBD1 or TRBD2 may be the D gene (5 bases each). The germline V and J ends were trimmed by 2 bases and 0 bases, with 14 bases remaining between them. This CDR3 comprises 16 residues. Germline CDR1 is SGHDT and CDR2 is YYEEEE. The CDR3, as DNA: TGTGCCAGCAGCTTACGTCTGGGGACGGACCAAGAGACCCAGTACTTC. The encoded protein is CASSLRLGTDQETQYF.

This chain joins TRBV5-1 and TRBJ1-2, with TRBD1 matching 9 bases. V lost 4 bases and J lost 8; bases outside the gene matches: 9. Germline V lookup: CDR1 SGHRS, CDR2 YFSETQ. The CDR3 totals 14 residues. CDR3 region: CASSPRDRAMGYTF. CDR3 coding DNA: TGCGCCAGCAGCCCACGGGACAGGGCCATGGGCTACACCTTC.

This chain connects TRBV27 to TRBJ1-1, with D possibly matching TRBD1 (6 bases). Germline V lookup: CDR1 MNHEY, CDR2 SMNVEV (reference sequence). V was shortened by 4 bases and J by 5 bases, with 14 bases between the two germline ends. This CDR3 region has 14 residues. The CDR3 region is CASSSTRGVTEAFF. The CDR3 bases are TGTGCCAGCAGTTCCACGAGGGGGGTGACTGAAGCTTTCTTT.